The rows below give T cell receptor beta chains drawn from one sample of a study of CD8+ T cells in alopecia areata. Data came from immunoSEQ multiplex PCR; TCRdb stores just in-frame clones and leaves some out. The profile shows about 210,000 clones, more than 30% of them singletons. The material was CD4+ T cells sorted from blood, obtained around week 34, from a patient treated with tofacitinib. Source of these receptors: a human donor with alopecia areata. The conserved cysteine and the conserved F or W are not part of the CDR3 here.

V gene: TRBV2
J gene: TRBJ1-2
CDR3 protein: ASSQRPQGAGNYGYT

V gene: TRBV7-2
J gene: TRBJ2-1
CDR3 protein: ASSWGLMGLGQF

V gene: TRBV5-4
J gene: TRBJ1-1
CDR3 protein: ASSSPGQGQNTEAF

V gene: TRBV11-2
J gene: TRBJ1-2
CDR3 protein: ASSFLPRENGYT

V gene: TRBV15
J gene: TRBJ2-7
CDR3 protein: ATSRDLAYEQY

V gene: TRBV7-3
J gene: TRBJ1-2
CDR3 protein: ASSPDGYYGYT

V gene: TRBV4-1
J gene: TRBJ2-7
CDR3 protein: ASSQSGSSYEQY

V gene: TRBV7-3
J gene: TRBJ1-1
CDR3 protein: ASSSGQGRLEAF

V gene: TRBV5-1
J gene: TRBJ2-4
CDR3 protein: ASSTGDRVYQY

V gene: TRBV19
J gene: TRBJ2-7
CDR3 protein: ATDWDHEQY

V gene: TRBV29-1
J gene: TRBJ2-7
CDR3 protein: SVEDTAYEQY

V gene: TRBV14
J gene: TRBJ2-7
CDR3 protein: ASSQRVRGLIPYEQY

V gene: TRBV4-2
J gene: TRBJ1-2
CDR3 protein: ASSQGPDRNFYGYT

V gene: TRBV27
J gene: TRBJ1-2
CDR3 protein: ASSFADRANYGYT

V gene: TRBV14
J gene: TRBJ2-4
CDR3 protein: ASSQDTLAAKNIQY

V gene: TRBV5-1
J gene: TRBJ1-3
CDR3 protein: ASSSQGPGNTIY

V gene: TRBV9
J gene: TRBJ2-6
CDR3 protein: ASSVETAGANVLT

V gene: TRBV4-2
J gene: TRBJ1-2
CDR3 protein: ASSLWLSRDGYT

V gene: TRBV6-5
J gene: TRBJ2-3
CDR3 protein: ASSYSWGGGADTQY

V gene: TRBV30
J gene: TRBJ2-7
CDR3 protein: AWSGAYEQY

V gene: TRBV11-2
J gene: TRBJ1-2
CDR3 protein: ASSLEIGLGQGGSNYGYT

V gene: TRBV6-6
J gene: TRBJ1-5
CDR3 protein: ASSYSNAGQPQH

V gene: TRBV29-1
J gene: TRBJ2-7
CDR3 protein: SVAWGSGRTEGSYEQY

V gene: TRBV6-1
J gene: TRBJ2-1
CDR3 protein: ASSDTGFSSYNEQF

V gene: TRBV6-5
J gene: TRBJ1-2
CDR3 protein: ASRKPAGGFYGYT

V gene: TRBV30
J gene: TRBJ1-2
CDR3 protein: AWSGPGPTGYGYT

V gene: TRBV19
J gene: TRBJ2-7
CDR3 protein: ASSIGREFHEQY

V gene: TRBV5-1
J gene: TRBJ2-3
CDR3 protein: ASRRLAGKDTQY

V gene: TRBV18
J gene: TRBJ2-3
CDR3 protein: ASSPRTSATDTQY

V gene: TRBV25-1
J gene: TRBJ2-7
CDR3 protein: ASSKGQGYYEQY